This entry lists 18 T cell receptor beta chains sequenced from one sample in a study of Ad26.COV2.S vaccination and SARS-CoV-2 variants. Treatment in this sample: about 20 received Ad26.COV2.S at low or high dose, single or two shots; 5 received placebo; per-sample allocation not given. Day 63 after the first injection of vaccine or placebo was the sampling time. Profiling relied on immunoSEQ multiplex PCR, and the TCRdb table lists in-frame clones only, not all of them. Here the sample spans about 350,000 clones, 75% to 90% being singletons. The sequencing used peripheral blood, collected in a trial of Ad26.COV2.S vaccine versus placebo. The receptors originated from a person between 18 and 65 years old who received the Ad26.COV2.S COVID-19 vaccine or a placebo.

The chain is built from TRBV6-2 or TRBV6-3 and TRBJ1-5; D may be TRBD1 (6 bases). This CDR3 region has 16 residues. Germline CDR1 is MNHEY and CDR2 is SVGEGT. V was trimmed by 2 bases and J by 3 bases, leaving 14 bases between them. CDR3 nucleotide sequence: TGTGCCAGCAGTTACGGGCGGGGGCGGAACAATCAGCCCCAGCATTTT. It encodes CASSYGRGRNNQPQHF.

In this sample, this clone turned up a few times. V usage is TRBV7-3 and J usage is TRBJ1-1, with a weak D call TRBD1 (6 bases). Trimming pared 4 bases from V and 5 bases from J, leaving 14 bases between. Germline V gives CDR1 SGHTA, CDR2 FQGTGA. The CDR3 extends over 14 amino acids. Written as DNA, the CDR3 is TGTGCCAGCAGCTCACAGGGATTCGGGACTGAAGCTTTCTTT. Its translation is CASSSQGFGTEAFF.

The J gene is TRBJ2-7, the V gene TRBV5-1; 12 nucleotides agree with TRBD1. The CDR3 has 15 residues. Germline V gives CDR1 SGHRS, CDR2 YFSETQ. V was pared by 4 bases and J by 5 bases, with 7 bases of the junction left unmatched. CDR3 loop: CASSPAGTGGNEQYF. In DNA, the CDR3 is TGCGCCAGCAGCCCCGCCGGGACAGGGGGCAACGAGCAGTACTTC.

This clone showed up just a few times. This rearrangement joins TRBV2 to TRBJ2-3; D is perhaps TRBD1 (5 bases). The V gene lost 1 base and the J gene lost 3 bases, with 8 bases spanning the gap. The CDR3 sequence is 14 residues long. CDR1 is SNHLY, CDR2 FYNNEI, per germline. CDR3 residues: CASSEGAGTDTQYF. CDR3 sequence (DNA): TGTGCCAGCAGTGAAGGGGCAGGGACAGATACGCAGTATTTT.

The V call is TRBV6-5, the J call TRBJ2-1; 9 nucleotides agree with TRBD2. J lost 10 bases, V lost 2 bases, and 12 bases had no gene match. The CDR3 length is 16 residues. Germline loops: CDR1 MNHEY, CDR2 SVGAGI. CDR3 residues: CASSYPKGAGGGEQFF. In DNA, the CDR3 is TGTGCCAGCAGTTACCCTAAAGGAGCGGGAGGAGGAGAGCAGTTCTTC.

This chain joins TRBV5-1 and TRBJ2-3, with D tentatively TRBD1 or TRBD2 (5 bases each). The CDR3 is 14 amino acids. CDR1 SGHRS and CDR2 YFSETQ come from the germline V gene. Trimming cost V 4 bases and J 7 bases, with 16 bases left between them. CDR3 coding DNA: TGCGCCAGCAGCCCTACTAGGGGTTCAAATACGCAGTATTTT. Protein: CASSPTRGSNTQYF.

The rearrangement uses TRBV5-1 and TRBJ2-1; 13 nucleotides align to TRBD2. CDR3 size: 15 residues. Germline CDR1 SGHRS, CDR2 YFSETQ. V shed 3 bases and J 6 bases; nucleotides not matched to a gene: 3. CDR3 DNA sequence: TGCGCCAGCAGCTATCGGACTAGCGGGGGCAATGAGCAGTTCTTC. Its translation: CASSYRTSGGNEQFF.

The chain is built from TRBV7-3 and TRBJ2-5, with TRBD2 identical over 15 bases. V was pared by 5 bases and J by 10 bases, with 5 bases of the junction left unmatched. Germline CDR1 reads SGHTA; CDR2 reads FQGTGA. The CDR3 is made up of 14 amino acids. The CDR3 DNA sequence: TGTGCCAGCAGCCTAGGGACTAGCGGGGGGATCCAGTACTTC. It codes for CASSLGTSGGIQYF.

The gene calls are TRBV9 and TRBJ1-2, with a possible D match to TRBD1 (6 bases). Trimming took off 5 bases at V and 2 bases at J, with 19 bases between the two ends. This CDR3 spans 16 amino acids. Germline CDR1 and CDR2: SGDLS and YYNGEE. The CDR3 here is CASRGDPGALNYGYTF. In DNA form, the CDR3 reads TGTGCCAGCAGAGGTGATCCGGGGGCCCTGAACTATGGCTACACCTTC.

The genes are TRBV2 and TRBJ1-1, with D possibly matching TRBD1 (6 bases). Germline V CDR1 and CDR2: SNHLY, FYNNEI. The CDR3 contains 14 residues. The ends were cut back, 6 bases at V and 8 bases at J, with 19 bases in the middle. DNA for the CDR3: TGTGCCAGCAGCCTTAGGGGCGATAGGGGGGAAGCTTTCTTT. Translation: CASSLRGDRGEAFF. The full variable domain, its missing parts supplied by reference TRBV2 and TRBJ1-1, is EPEVTQTPSHQVTQMGQEVILRCVPISNHLYFYWYRQILGQKVEFLVSFYNNEISEKSEIFDDQFSVERPDGSNFTLKIRSTKLEDSAMYFCASSLRGDRGEAFFGQGTRLTVV.

Notes on this clone: Different DNA sequences within this sample yield the same CDR3. The CDR3 is CASSLGANYGYTF. The CDR3 coding sequence is TGTGCCAGCAGCTTGGGGGCGAACTATGGCTACACCTTC. This chain connects TRBV7-9 to TRBJ1-2; TRBD1 is a possible D gene (6 bases). Germline CDR1 SEHNR, CDR2 FQNEAQ (reference sequence). V dropped 3 bases and J dropped 2 bases, with 7 bases sitting between them. This CDR3 region has 13 residues.

The J gene is TRBJ1-4, the V gene TRBV7-2, with D perhaps TRBD1 (6 bases). Between the trimmed V and J ends, which lost 6 bases and 1 base, there was a span of 12 bases. This CDR3 region has 15 residues. The germline gives CDR1 SGHTA, CDR2 FQGNSA. As DNA, the CDR3 is TGTGCCAGCAGTTGGGGGCGAGAAACTAATGAAAAACTGTTTTTT. Translating gives CASSWGRETNEKLFF.

The rearrangement joins TRBV10-3 to TRBJ2-5, with TRBD1 matching over 11 bases. The CDR3 has 14 residues. Germline trimming cut 6 bases from V and 4 bases from J; bases unmatched to any gene: 4. Looked up from germline, CDR1 is ENHRY and CDR2 is SYGVKD. The CDR3: CAISGQGAAETQYF. The CDR3 bases are TGTGCCATCAGCGGACAGGGGGCCGCAGAGACCCAGTACTTC.

V gene TRBV2 combines with J gene TRBJ2-1; D is unclear. The germline V gene encodes CDR1 SNHLY and CDR2 FYNNEI. The CDR3 is 13 residues long. Deletions cut 5 bases from V and 2 bases from J, with 7 bases between. CDR3 region: CASSKDPYNEQFF. The CDR3 DNA follows: TGTGCCAGCAGTAAAGATCCCTACAATGAGCAGTTCTTC.

The rearrangement links TRBV10-3 to TRBJ1-6; D is perhaps TRBD1 (6 bases). The CDR3 spans 18 residues. Germline lookup yields CDR1 ENHRY and CDR2 SYGVKD. The ends were cut back, 8 bases at V and 9 bases at J, with 29 bases in the middle. CDR3 loop: CAIGESSRGVASGSPLHF. In nucleotides, the CDR3 is TGTGCCATCGGAGAATCTAGCAGGGGAGTAGCTTCAGGTTCACCCCTCCACTTT.

The chain carries TRBV19 and TRBJ2-6; the D is unclear. Deletions cut 7 bases from V and 0 bases from J, with 7 bases between. Germline-derived CDR1 and CDR2 are LNHDA and SQIVND (reference sequence). This CDR3 has 14 amino acids. CDR3: CASKSSSGANVLTF. As DNA, the CDR3 is TGTGCCAGTAAATCCTCCTCTGGGGCCAACGTCCTGACTTTC. Drawing the rest from reference TRBV19 and TRBJ2-6, the complete variable domain is DGGITQSPKYLFRKEGQNVTLSCEQNLNHDAMYWYRQDPGQGLRLIYYSQIVNDFQKGDIAEGYSVSREKKESFPLTVTSAQKNPTAFYLCASKSSSGANVLTFGAGSRLTVL.

The chain couples TRBV6-2 or TRBV6-3 to TRBJ1-6; weak D call: TRBD1 (6 bases). The germline V gene encodes CDR1 MNHEY and CDR2 SVGEGT. This CDR3 is built from 11 residues. V lost 6 bases and J 18 bases, leaving 15 bases between the germline ends. CDR3 loop: CASSQGTHPHF. DNA for the CDR3: TGTGCCAGCAGCCAGGGGACCCACCCCCACTTT.

The rearrangement uses TRBV2 and TRBJ1-5, with no clear D. This CDR3 spans 13 amino acids. V lost 4 bases to trimming and J lost 6 bases, with 10 bases between them. The germline V gene encodes CDR1 SNHLY and CDR2 FYNNEI. The CDR3 sequence: CASSGEGRQPQHF. The CDR3 DNA follows: TGTGCCAGCAGTGGAGAAGGGCGTCAGCCCCAGCATTTT.